Following are 3 T cell receptor beta chains from one sample sequenced in a study of identical twins. TCRdb re-derived calls from the 5' RACE reads in MiXCR, one entry per CDR3 protein. Of about 890,000 distinct CDR3 sequences in the sample, approximately 13% were seen once. The sample also formed part of further work on yellow fever vaccine responses in identical twins.

The source material was PBMCs. The receptors stem from a woman aged 18-29 years in good health.

This clonotype was counted only a few times. This chain links TRBV6-1 with TRBJ2-3, with 7 bases lining up with TRBD2. V was clipped by 7 bases and J by 4 bases; unmatched bases: 8. The CDR3 has 14 residues. Germline V gene sequence: CDR1 MNHNS, CDR2 SASEGT. CDR3 in DNA: TGTGCCAGCACTACCGGGGGGAGGGCAGATACGCAGTATTTT. Its protein is CASTTGGRADTQYF.

The sample holds a few counts of this clonotype. As DNA, the CDR3 is TGTGCCAGCAGCCCACTAGCGGGAGGATGGAGCTCCTACAATGAGCAGTTCTTC. Encoded protein: CASSPLAGGWSSYNEQFF. The chain joins TRBV28 to TRBJ2-1; 12 bases fit TRBD2. This CDR3 region has 18 residues. After removal of 6 bases from V and 0 bases from J, the junction contained 9 bases not matched to a gene. Germline V gene sequence: CDR1 MDHEN, CDR2 SYDVKM.

The V call is TRBV20-1, the J call TRBJ2-7, with D hard to call. Germline CDR1 reads DFQATT; CDR2 reads SNEGSKA (reference sequence). This CDR3 is built from 17 residues. The ends were cut back, 0 bases at V and 2 bases at J, with 20 bases in the middle. CDR3 bases: TGCAGTGCTAGAGATATTCGCGGTGCCAGAATTACCTACGAGCAGTACTTC. Its translation: CSARDIRGARITYEQYF.